This section outlines one T cell receptor (beta chain) sequence together with its context. As yet, its antigen is unknown. These data originate in a study of cytomegalovirus exposure and HLA in healthy donors. Findings of the study overall: Earlier analysis looked at TCR beta V segments, and most were productive about 87% or about 30% of the time. Later on, an analysis found that several of the most significant clusters appeared to be linked to common viral pathogens, which included parvovirus B19.

This PCR relied on a set of 60 Vbeta primers and 13 Jbeta primers. Assay: immunoSEQ multiplex PCR; the TCRdb copy retains only in-frame clones and omits some. The sample comprises fewer than 150,000 clones, 78% of which are singletons, and less than 3.5% rests with the top ten. Germline lookup yields CDR1 SGHTA and CDR2 FQGNSA. V was clipped by 5 bases and J by 5 bases, with 15 bases between them. The CDR3 is made up of 14 amino acids. The chain carries TRBV7-2 and TRBJ1-2; no reliable D call. This TCR was recovered from a male donor in good health and CMV-seronegative. The material sequenced was PBMCs. As DNA, the CDR3 is TGTGCCAGCAGCCTACAGCGCGGGCCTTATGGCTACACCTTC. Translation: CASSLQRGPYGYTF.